The present T cell receptor (beta chain) was sequenced within a study of a mutant IDH1 vaccine in newly diagnosed glioma. As to this clone: Its antigen remains unknown.

TCRdb's copy holds only in-frame clones and misses some; the assay was immunoSEQ multiplex PCR. Of about 32,000 clones listed, around 90% are singletons. In germline, CDR1 is SGHRS, CDR2 YFSETQ. J lost 5 bases, V lost 1 base, and 3 bases had no gene match. This CDR3 is built from 15 residues. Noted time point: week 47, end of study. Vaccine doses each comprised 300 ug of mutant IDH1 20-mer peptide, with topical imiquimod. The source is a man between 35 and 55 years old with glioma. V is TRBV5-1 and J is TRBJ2-1; 10 positions match TRBD2. The sequenced sample was PBMCs, obtained from a glioma patient whose treatment included an IDH1 peptide vaccine. The CDR3 region is CASSLTSGVHNEQFF. The CDR3 nucleotides are TGCGCCAGCAGCTTGACTAGCGGGGTTCACAATGAGCAGTTCTTC.